These T cell receptor beta chains were read from a single sample in a study of identical twins. TCRdb analysed the 5' RACE reads with MiXCR anew, one entry per CDR3 protein. The sample records under 350,000 distinct CDR3 sequences, 8.5% to 9.5% being singletons. The data also belong to a second study, concerning yellow fever vaccine responses in identical twins.

The sequencing input was CD8+ T cells sorted from blood. These receptors all stem from a woman aged 18-35 years in good health. Both conserved end residues are part of each CDR3. A D gene is named only where the DNA matches it firmly. The size field is filled for only some rows; it gives once, few, many or a size class.

TRBJ2-7	many	TRBV11-2	TRBD1	TGTGCCAGCAGCCCAGGGACAGGGGGCTTCGAGCAGTACTTC	CASSPGTGGFEQYF
TRBJ2-1	few	TRBV27	NA	TGTGCCAGCAGTTTATCGGGGGTCTACAATGAGCAGTTCTTC	CASSLSGVYNEQFF
TRBJ2-3	many	TRBV7-9	TRBD2	TGTGCCAGCAGCTCACCCAAATGGGGGGGAGACACAGATACGCAGTATTTT	CASSSPKWGGDTDTQYF
TRBJ1-6	many	TRBV28	NA	TGTGCCAGCAGTTTATCGGTCGACTCCTATAATTCACCCCTCCACTTT	CASSLSVDSYNSPLHF
TRBJ2-2	many	TRBV7-2	NA	TGTGCCAGCTTGGATTTAGGCGCCGGGGAGCTGTTTTTT	CASLDLGAGELFF
TRBJ2-7	many	TRBV28	NA	TGTGCCAGCAGAGGACGACAGTCCTACGAGCAGTACTTC	CASRGRQSYEQYF
TRBJ2-7	many	TRBV25-1	TRBD1	TGTGCCAGCAAATACATTAATCTTTTAGAGGGACAGGGATCCTACGAGCAGTACTTC	CASKYINLLEGQGSYEQYF
TRBJ2-2	NA	TRBV11-3	TRBD1	TGTGCCAGCAGCTCCCCCCCCGGGACAGGGGGCGTCCCGTCCATGGCCGGGGAGCTGTTTTTT	CASSSPPGTGGVPSMAGELFF
TRBJ2-1	many	TRBV7-9	TRBD2	TGTGCCAGCAGCTTAATCCTAGCGGGCTCCTACAATGAGCAGTTCTTC	CASSLILAGSYNEQFF
TRBJ2-7	few	TRBV27	NA	TGTGCCAGCAGCGAATGGTCAAGGGCCTACGAGCAGTACTTC	CASSEWSRAYEQYF
TRBJ2-5	few	TRBV2	NA	TGTGCCAGCAGTGAATCGGGCGGGGTGTACCAAGAGACCCAGTACTTC	CASSESGGVYQETQYF